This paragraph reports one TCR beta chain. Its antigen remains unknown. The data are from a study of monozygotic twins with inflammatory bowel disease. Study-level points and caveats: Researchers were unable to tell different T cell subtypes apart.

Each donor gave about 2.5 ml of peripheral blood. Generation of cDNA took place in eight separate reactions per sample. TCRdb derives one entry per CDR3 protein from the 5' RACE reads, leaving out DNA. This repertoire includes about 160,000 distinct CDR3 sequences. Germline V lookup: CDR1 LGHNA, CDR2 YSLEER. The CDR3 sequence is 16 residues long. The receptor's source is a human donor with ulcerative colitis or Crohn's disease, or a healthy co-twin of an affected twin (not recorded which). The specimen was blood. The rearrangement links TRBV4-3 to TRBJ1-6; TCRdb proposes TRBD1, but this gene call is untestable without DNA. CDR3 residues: CASSQGVAGENSPLHF.